One and the same sample provided the 15 T cell receptor beta chains below, sequenced in a study of blood T cell repertoires in COVID-19. TCRdb's table, derived via immunoSEQ multiplex PCR, lists solely in-frame clones and lacks some. The sample has roughly 120,000 clones; over 75% are singletons. Material: peripheral blood. These receptors were obtained from a man older than 75 with acute or convalescent COVID-19.

The chain has TRBV6-5 and TRBJ2-3, with 10 bases that match TRBD2. V lost 7 bases and J lost 4; bases outside the gene matches: 8. The CDR3 sequence is 15 residues long. Germline CDR1 reads MNHEY; CDR2 reads SVGAGI. CDR3 in DNA: TGTGCCAGCAAACAACTAGCGGGGTCCTCAGATACGCAGTATTTT. Translation gives CASKQLAGSSDTQYF.

The chain carries TRBV10-2 and TRBJ2-1; TRBD1 agrees at 10 bases. From germline, CDR1 is WSHSY and CDR2 SAAADI. Trimming took 5 bases from V and 9 from J; bases not matched to a gene: 7. The CDR3 contains 14 residues. CDR3: CASSTGTGVGEQFF. CDR3 bases: TGCGCCAGCAGTACCGGGACAGGGGTGGGTGAGCAGTTCTTC.

This clone has only a few counts. The chain recombines TRBV7-2 with TRBJ2-7, with 11 positions matching TRBD2. V lost 5 bases and J lost 5; bases outside the gene matches: 11. Germline values: CDR1 SGHTA, CDR2 FQGNSA. This CDR3 has 16 residues. CDR3 sequence reads: CASSPRVAGGGNEQYF. The CDR3, as DNA: TGTGCCAGCAGCCCACGGGTAGCGGGAGGGGGAAACGAGCAGTACTTC.

This chain connects TRBV7-9 to TRBJ1-5; a possible D gene is TRBD1 (6 bases). V was clipped by 4 bases and J by 3 bases, with 10 bases between them. The CDR3 covers 14 residues. Germline CDR1 is SEHNR and CDR2 is FQNEAQ (reference sequence). The DNA for the CDR3 is TGTGCCAGCAGCTCAGGGACATTCAATCAGCCCCAGCATTTT. Translation: CASSSGTFNQPQHF.

This clone has at least ten counts. This rearrangement joins TRBV7-9 to TRBJ1-1, with D hard to call. The ends were cut back, 5 bases at V and 0 bases at J, with 16 bases in the middle. The germline V gene encodes CDR1 SEHNR and CDR2 FQNEAQ (reference sequence). The CDR3 has 16 amino acids. CDR3 DNA sequence: TGTGCCAGCAGCCGAAAAGGGAGTTTTGTGAACACTGAAGCTTTCTTT. As protein: CASSRKGSFVNTEAFF.

This clone was detected only once. V and J are TRBV20-1 and TRBJ2-4; 8 positions agree with TRBD1. Germline assignment: CDR1 DFQATT and CDR2 SNEGSKA (reference sequence). The CDR3 runs to 13 residues. The junction had 6 bases not matched to a gene; V was cut back by 3 bases and J by 8 bases. The chain's CDR3 is CSASRTGPDIQYF. Here the CDR3 DNA reads TGCAGTGCTAGTCGGACAGGGCCGGACATTCAGTACTTC.

This clone has just one count. The rearrangement links TRBV7-6 to TRBJ2-7, with TRBD2 matching over 12 bases. This CDR3 contains 13 residues. The germline V gene encodes CDR1 SGHVS and CDR2 FNYEAQ. V lost 3 bases and J lost 9; bases outside the gene matches: 3. The CDR3 loop is CASSFRTSGTQYF. For the CDR3, the DNA is TGTGCCAGCAGCTTCCGGACTAGCGGGACGCAGTACTTC. The full variable domain, in which reference TRBV7-6 and TRBJ2-7 provide the parts outside the CDR3, is GAGVSQSPRYKVTKRGQDVALRCDPISGHVSLYWYRQALGQGPEFLTYFNYEAQQDKSGLPNDRFSAERPEGSISTLTIQRTEQRDSAMYRCASSFRTSGTQYFGPGTRLTVT.

The chain combines TRBV20-1 with TRBJ1-2; weak D call: TRBD1 (5 bases). This CDR3 spans 13 amino acids. Germline V gives CDR1 DFQATT, CDR2 SNEGSKA (reference sequence). The V end was cut by 3 bases, the J end by 2 bases, with 10 bases between. The CDR3 here is CSASGAGNYGYTF. CDR3 coding DNA: TGCAGTGCTAGTGGGGCAGGGAACTATGGCTACACCTTC.

The gene calls are TRBV12-5 and TRBJ1-1, with D tentatively TRBD1 (5 bases). Trimming stripped 5 bases from V and 2 bases from J, with 12 bases between. The CDR3 length is 14 residues. CDR1 LGHNT and CDR2 FRNRAP come from the germline V gene. CDR3 residues: CASGPRTSNTEAFF. CDR3 nucleotide sequence: TGTGCTAGTGGTCCCCGGACAAGCAACACTGAAGCTTTCTTT.

The chain combines TRBV28 with TRBJ1-4; no firm D call. CDR3 size: 13 residues. Germline loops: CDR1 MDHEN, CDR2 SYDVKM. The ends were cut back, 5 bases at V and 2 bases at J, with 6 bases in the middle. The chain's CDR3 is CASSPPTNEKLFF. The CDR3, as DNA: TGTGCCAGCAGTCCCCCGACTAATGAAAAACTGTTTTTT.

The V call is TRBV27, the J call TRBJ2-5; TRBD2 is a possible D gene (5 bases). Germline lookup yields CDR1 MNHEY and CDR2 SMNVEV (reference sequence). V shed 3 bases and J shed 7 bases, with 12 bases lying between them. CDR3 length: 13 residues. The CDR3 DNA reads TGTGCCAGCAGTTTTCGGGGATTAGGGACCCAGTACTTC. This sequence encodes CASSFRGLGTQYF.

The chain combines TRBV30 with TRBJ1-1; D gene ambiguous. The germline gives CDR1 GTSNPN, CDR2 SVGIG (reference sequence). Trimming stripped 7 bases from V and 0 bases from J, with 3 bases between. The CDR3 length is 10 residues. The CDR3 bases are TGTGCCTCCATGAACACTGAAGCTTTCTTT. Amino acids: CASMNTEAFF. Using reference TRBV30 and TRBJ1-1 for the parts outside the CDR3, the full variable domain is SQTIHQWPATLVQPVGSPLSLECTVEGTSNPNLYWYRQAAGRGLQLLFYSVGIGQISSEVPQNLSASRPQDRQFILSSKKLLLSDSGFYLCASMNTEAFFGQGTRLTVV.

The V call is TRBV7-2, the J call TRBJ1-2; TRBD1 agrees at 7 bases. The J segment lost 8 bases and the V segment lost 5 bases, leaving 14 bases of the junction unmatched. CDR1 is SGHTA, CDR2 FQGNSA, per germline. The CDR3 is made up of 15 amino acids. The CDR3 is CASSGRQGGVGGYTF. CDR3 nucleotides: TGTGCCAGCAGCGGACGACAGGGAGGAGTCGGCGGCTACACCTTC.

The J gene is TRBJ2-6, the V gene TRBV11-2; 7 bases line up with TRBD2. In germline, CDR1 is SGHAT, CDR2 FQNNGV. The CDR3 is made up of 17 amino acids. The trim removed 0 bases at V and 2 bases at J, leaving 4 bases unmatched. CDR3 amino acids: CASSLEAGAAGANVLTF. Written as DNA, the CDR3 is TGTGCCAGCAGCTTAGAGGCGGGAGCGGCTGGGGCCAACGTCCTGACTTTC.

This clone was counted a few times. This chain uses TRBV4-1 with TRBJ1-5; the match to TRBD1 covers 8 bases. V was pared by 4 bases and J by 7 bases, with 6 bases of the junction left unmatched. CDR3 length: 14 residues. Germline V gene lookup returns CDR1 MGHRA and CDR2 YSYEKL. The CDR3 nucleotides read TGCGCCAGCAGCCCGGACAGGGATTACCAGCCCCAGCATTTT. Translation: CASSPDRDYQPQHF.